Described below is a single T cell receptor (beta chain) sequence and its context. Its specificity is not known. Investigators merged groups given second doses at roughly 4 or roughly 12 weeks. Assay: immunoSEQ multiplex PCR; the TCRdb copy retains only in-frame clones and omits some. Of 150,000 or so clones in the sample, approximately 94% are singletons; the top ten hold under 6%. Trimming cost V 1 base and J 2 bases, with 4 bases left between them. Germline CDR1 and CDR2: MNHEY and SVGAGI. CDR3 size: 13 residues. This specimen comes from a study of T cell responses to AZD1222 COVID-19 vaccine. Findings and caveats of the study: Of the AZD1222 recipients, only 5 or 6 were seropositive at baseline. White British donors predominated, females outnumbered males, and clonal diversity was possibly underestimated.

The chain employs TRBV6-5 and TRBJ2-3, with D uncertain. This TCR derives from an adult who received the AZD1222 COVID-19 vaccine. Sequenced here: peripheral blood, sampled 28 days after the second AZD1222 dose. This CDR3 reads CASSYFPTDTQYF. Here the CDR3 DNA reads TGTGCCAGCAGTTACTTCCCCACAGATACGCAGTATTTT.